Given below is one T cell receptor beta chain in context. Assay used: immunoSEQ multiplex PCR; TCRdb lists only in-frame clones, some missing. In the table there are under 250,000 clones, over 80% of which are singletons. The data stem from a study of blood T cell repertoires in COVID-19. Study as a whole: Sites across the United States, Italy and Spain contributed samples from acute and convalescent COVID-19. Sample material is recorded as cDNA or gDNA derived from T cells, B-cell-depleted T cells, or PBMCs.

The germline V and J ends were trimmed by 1 base and 6 bases, with 9 bases remaining between them. This CDR3 comprises 13 residues. This chain uses TRBV12-3 or TRBV12-4 with TRBJ2-5, with D possibly matching TRBD1 (6 bases). The sequence derives from a woman aged 70-85 years with active or convalescent COVID-19. Material for sequencing was peripheral blood. DNA for the CDR3: TGTGCCAGCAGTTTAGGACAGGAACAGACCCAGTACTTC. It translates to CASSLGQEQTQYF.